This is a list of T cell receptor beta chains from one sample in a study of CD8+CD57+ T cells in acquired aplastic anemia. TCRdb independently ran MiXCR on the reads; one entry per CDR3 protein. This repertoire shows fewer than 150,000 distinct CDR3 sequences, about half found once; its top ten account for 2% to 3%. Sequencing was carried out using sorted CD4+, CD8+, or CD8+CD57+ T cells (not recorded which) from PBMCs. Source of these receptors: a human donor in good health, serving as a control. CDR3s include the opening cysteine and the closing phenylalanine or tryptophan. Fields, in order: CDR3 length, D gene, clone size, V gene, J gene, CDR3 DNA, CDR3 protein. A D gene is named only where the DNA matches it firmly. Some rows have no size entry. The others give once, few or many, or a class for an expanded clone.

16,TRBD2,many,TRBV20-1,TRBJ2-5,TGCAGTGCTAGAGATTCGCTAGCGGGGGGGCAGGAGACCCAGTACTTC,CSARDSLAGGQETQYF
16,NA,few,TRBV30,TRBJ2-7,TGTGCCTGGGGCCCGGACAGACCCCGGGGTTCCTACGAGCAGTACTTC,CAWGPDRPRGSYEQYF
12,TRBD1,NA,TRBV29-1,TRBJ1-2,TGCAGCGTTGAACAGGGGGCGCGGGGCTACACCTTC,CSVEQGARGYTF
13,NA,NA,TRBV20-1,TRBJ2-3,TGCAGGATAGGGGGTCACGGCACAGATACGCAGTATTTT,CRIGGHGTDTQYF
16,TRBD2,many,TRBV10-2,TRBJ2-3,TGCGCCAGCGGAGGGGGTGGGACTAGCATTTCAGATACGCAGTATTTT,CASGGGGTSISDTQYF
13,TRBD1,NA,TRBV10-3,TRBJ2-1,TGTGCCACCCGAGACAGGGGGTACAATGAGCAGTTCTTC,CATRDRGYNEQFF
13,NA,NA,TRBV20-1,TRBJ2-7,TGCAGTGCTAGAAGGCAGTCAACCTACGAGCAGTACTTC,CSARRQSTYEQYF
13,NA,many,TRBV30,TRBJ1-2,TGTGCCTGGAGTTTACTCCGGGGGGCGGGCTACACCTTC,CAWSLLRGAGYTF
16,NA,many,TRBV6-1,TRBJ1-1,TGTGCCAGCAAGGAAACCCCTAGGCGGGGGAACACTGAAGCTTTCTTT,CASKETPRRGNTEAFF
13,NA,NA,TRBV24-1,TRBJ1-2,TGTGCCACCAGTGACCCGGACGGCTATGGCTACACCTTC,CATSDPDGYGYTF
13,TRBD2,NA,TRBV29-1,TRBJ2-7,TGCAGCGTCGGACTAGCCTCTAGGGGCGAGCAGTACTTC,CSVGLASRGEQYF
12,NA,NA,TRBV5-4,TRBJ1-6,TGTGCCAGCAGCACCGACAGAGCACCCCTCCACTTT,CASSTDRAPLHF
13,TRBD2,NA,TRBV19,TRBJ2-5,TGTGCCAGTAGTATACCCGGGAGGGAGACCCAGTACTTC,CASSIPGRETQYF